The 13 T cell receptor beta chains below all came from one sample that was sequenced in a study of OX40 agonist ivuxolimab in advanced cancers. Method: immunoSEQ multiplex PCR; TCRdb's copy keeps in-frame clones and lacks some. The sample gives roughly 80,000 clones, just over 85% of which show up once; around 2% is in the top ten. The sample in question was CD4+ or CD8+ T cells sorted from blood, obtained in a trial of the OX40 agonist ivuxolimab. The source of these receptors is an adult with an advanced solid tumor such as melanoma, head and neck, liver or kidney cancer.

The J gene is TRBJ1-1, the V gene TRBV10-2; D call uncertain. CDR1 and CDR2 from the germline V gene are WSHSY and SAAADI. V gave up 0 bases and J gave up 1 base, with 6 bases separating them. The CDR3 has 14 residues. The CDR3 loop reads CASSESSGNTEAFF. DNA for the CDR3: TGCGCCAGCAGTGAGTCGTCAGGGAACACTGAAGCTTTCTTT.

Only one count was recorded for this clone. The rearrangement joins TRBV18 to TRBJ1-1; 9 bases are a match to TRBD1. Trimming took 3 bases from V and 1 from J; bases not matched to a gene: 9. There are 17 residues in the CDR3. Germline V gives CDR1 KGHSH, CDR2 LQKENI. The CDR3 nucleotides read TGTGCCAGCTCACCTGGGACAGGGATATTGGGGAACACTGAAGCTTTCTTT. It yields the protein CASSPGTGILGNTEAFF. Filled out from reference TRBV18 and TRBJ1-1, the complete variable domain reads NAGVMQNPRHLVRRRGQEARLRCSPMKGHSHVYWYRQLPEEGLKFMVYLQKENIIDESGMPKERFSAEFPKEGPSILRIQQVVRGDSAAYFCASSPGTGILGNTEAFFGQGTRLTVV.

The genes are TRBV7-9 and TRBJ2-5; tentatively, D is TRBD1 (5 bases). The CDR3 loop spans 15 amino acids. The V and J ends lost 3 bases and 2 bases respectively, with 13 bases between them. Per germline, CDR1 SEHNR and CDR2 FQNEAQ (reference sequence). As DNA, the CDR3 is TGTGCCAGCAGCTTTAGCAGGGCCTCTCAAGAGACCCAGTACTTC. This codes for CASSFSRASQETQYF.

This chain links TRBV2 with TRBJ2-1; 15 bases match TRBD2. J was trimmed by 9 bases and V by 7 bases; bases with no gene match: 7. CDR1 is SNHLY, CDR2 FYNNEI, per germline. The CDR3 has 15 residues. In DNA, the CDR3 is TGTGCCAGCACCCTGGGACTAGCGGGAGGCAGTGAGCAGTTCTTC. Encoded protein: CASTLGLAGGSEQFF.

A single count supports this clone. The V and J genes are TRBV19 and TRBJ2-7; D is unclear. V lost 10 bases, J lost 5 bases, and 15 bases lay in between. Germline V gene sequence: CDR1 LNHDA, CDR2 SQIVND (reference sequence). This CDR3 is 12 amino acids long. The DNA for the CDR3 is TGTGCCACTCAAGCCAAGATGGACGAGCAGTACTTC. Translation gives CATQAKMDEQYF. Full variable domain (outside the CDR3, taken from reference TRBV19 and TRBJ2-7): DGGITQSPKYLFRKEGQNVTLSCEQNLNHDAMYWYRQDPGQGLRLIYYSQIVNDFQKGDIAEGYSVSREKKESFPLTVTSAQKNPTAFYLCATQAKMDEQYFGPGTRLTVT.

V and J are TRBV7-9 and TRBJ1-2, with D unresolved. The V end lost 1 base, the J end lost 4 bases, and 7 bases lay between the germline ends. Germline values: CDR1 SEHNR, CDR2 FQNEAQ (reference sequence). The CDR3 extends over 13 amino acids. The CDR3 DNA follows: TGTGCCAGCAGCTTAGGTCTCTTCTATGGCTACACCTTC. Protein sequence: CASSLGLFYGYTF.

The chain joins TRBV5-8 to TRBJ2-1, with D tentatively TRBD1 or TRBD2 (7 bases each). The CDR3 spans 15 residues. The germline V gene has CDR1 SGHTS and CDR2 YDEGEE. V was clipped by 0 bases and J by 6 bases, with 13 bases between them. CDR3 sequence reads: CASSLGRGGVNEQFF. The DNA of the CDR3 is TGTGCCAGCAGCTTGGGCAGGGGGGGAGTCAATGAGCAGTTCTTC.

This chain connects TRBV19 to TRBJ1-6; 12 positions match TRBD1. Germline trimming cut 6 bases from V and 10 bases from J; bases unmatched to any gene: 10. The length of the CDR3 is 16 residues. The V gene's germline CDR1 is LNHDA and CDR2 SQIVND (reference sequence). The CDR3 nucleotides read TGTGCCAGTAGACTAGCCCGGGACAGGGGGCGATCACCCCTCCACTTT. It codes for CASRLARDRGRSPLHF.

The genes are TRBV5-4 and TRBJ2-3, with D possibly matching TRBD2 (6 bases). Germline CDR1 and CDR2: SGHNT and YYREEE (reference sequence). This CDR3 has 15 residues. V lost 2 bases and J lost 0, with 10 bases in between. The CDR3 here is CASSFGGISTDTQYF. The CDR3 DNA reads TGTGCCAGCAGCTTTGGCGGGATTAGCACAGATACGCAGTATTTT.

The V and J genes are TRBV9 and TRBJ2-2; 7 bases align to TRBD2. The CDR3 covers 17 residues. The V and J ends lost 0 bases and 4 bases, in that order; junction bases with no gene match: 9. The germline CDR1 and CDR2 sequences are SGDLS and YYNGEE. CDR3: CASSVALAGRGTGELFF. As DNA, the CDR3 is TGTGCCAGCAGCGTAGCTTTGGCAGGGAGGGGCACCGGGGAGCTGTTTTTT.

In its sample, this clone was seen once. The V and J genes are TRBV5-6 and TRBJ1-1; 10 bases fit TRBD1. The V gene end was trimmed by 5 bases and the J gene end by 2 bases; junction bases not matched to a gene: 9. CDR1 is SGHDT, CDR2 YYEEEE, per germline. This CDR3 has 16 residues. In nucleotides, the CDR3 is TGTGCCAGCAGGGCTTCTGACAGGGGGCCAAACACTGAAGCTTTCTTT. Translation: CASRASDRGPNTEAFF.

V gene TRBV27 combines with J gene TRBJ1-4; 8 bases align to TRBD1. CDR1 and CDR2 (germline): MNHEY, SMNVEV (reference sequence). This CDR3 spans 15 amino acids. V trimming: 5 bases; J trimming: 7 bases; junction bases outside the gene matches: 9. The CDR3 coding sequence is TGTGCCAGCAGTCAATGGACAGGGAGGAGTGAAAAACTGTTTTTT. Protein sequence: CASSQWTGRSEKLFF.

The chain couples TRBV28 to TRBJ1-1; 8 bases line up with TRBD1. Germline trimming cut 2 bases from V and 1 base from J; bases unmatched to any gene: 0. The germline V gene has CDR1 MDHEN and CDR2 SYDVKM. There are 14 residues in the CDR3. The CDR3 region is CASSLTGGNTEAFF. The CDR3 DNA reads as TGTGCCAGCAGTTTAACAGGGGGGAACACTGAAGCTTTCTTT.